This T cell receptor (beta chain) was sequenced for a study of T-cell reconstitution after alpha-beta-depleted transplantation in children. This CDR3 is 14 amino acids long. V lost 7 bases and J lost 6; bases outside the gene matches: 8. Looked up from germline, CDR1 is MNHNS and CDR2 is SASEGT. Molecular barcoding with unique molecular identifiers was used for the TCRbeta library. In TCRdb, the PCR reads were re-called with MiXCR into one record per CDR3 protein. The table records around 670,000 distinct CDR3 sequences, over 10% of them present only once. The source material was PBMCs, sampled before TCRalphabeta/CD19-depleted stem cell transplant. This sequence was found in a girl aged 2 to 10 with congenital amegakaryocytic thrombocytopenia, due to receive a stem cell transplant. The chain joins TRBV6-1 to TRBJ2-2; the match to TRBD1 covers 7 bases. In DNA, the CDR3 is TGTGCCAGCACTCCGACAGGGAGTGCCGGGGAGCTGTTTTTT. Encoded protein: CASTPTGSAGELFF.